The 27 T cell receptor beta chains below come from one sample, sequenced in a study of cytomegalovirus exposure and HLA in healthy donors. The PCR made use of 60 Vbeta and 13 Jbeta primers. The protocol was immunoSEQ multiplex PCR, while the TCRdb copy is restricted to in-frame clones and leaves out a portion. The sample holds just over 150,000 clones, 70% to 90% seen once. The sample was PBMCs. The receptors shown here come from a woman between 18 and 29 years old in good health and CMV-seronegative.

The V call is TRBV27, the J call TRBJ2-2; 11 bases are a match to TRBD2. The CDR3 length is 18 residues. Germline lookup yields CDR1 MNHEY and CDR2 SMNVEV (reference sequence). The ends lost 5 bases at V and 5 bases at J; junction bases unmatched: 13. The CDR3 loop is CASSPVIAGGPFTGELFF. The CDR3 nucleotides are TGTGCCAGCAGTCCGGTGATAGCGGGGGGGCCGTTTACCGGGGAGCTGTTTTTT.

The V call is TRBV30, the J call TRBJ2-2; 7 bases are shared with TRBD2. Germline V gene lookup returns CDR1 GTSNPN and CDR2 SVGIG (reference sequence). CDR3 size: 15 residues. The V and J ends lost 5 bases and 7 bases, in that order; junction bases with no gene match: 13. The CDR3 loop is CAWSQPGLRGGELFF. In DNA, the CDR3 is TGTGCCTGGTCCCAACCGGGACTACGGGGCGGGGAGCTGTTTTTT.

This sequence joins TRBV19 and TRBJ2-3, with TRBD2 matching 9 bases. The CDR3 covers 15 residues. Germline V gene data show CDR1 as LNHDA and CDR2 as SQIVND (reference sequence). V was clipped by 6 bases and J by 2 bases; unmatched bases: 6. The CDR3 sequence is CASSVGLAFTDTQYF. In DNA, the CDR3 is TGTGCCAGTAGCGTGGGACTAGCATTCACAGATACGCAGTATTTT.

The chain couples TRBV2 to TRBJ2-7; weak D call: TRBD2 (7 bases). Trimming removed 6 bases from V and 1 base from J, with 16 bases in between. This CDR3 spans 15 amino acids. Germline V CDR1 and CDR2: SNHLY, FYNNEI. The CDR3 DNA reads TGTGCCAGCAGGATTGGGGGGGGCCTATCCTACGAGCAGTACTTC. It translates to CASRIGGGLSYEQYF.

The DNA of the CDR3 is TGTGCCAGCAGCCAGGGGCAGGGGGCTGCCACCGGGGAGCTGTTTTTT. Protein sequence: CASSQGQGAATGELFF. The genes are TRBV7-8 and TRBJ2-2; TRBD1 matches 8 bases. Germline CDR1 SGHVS, CDR2 FQNEAQ. The CDR3 extends over 16 amino acids. The V gene end was trimmed by 5 bases and the J gene end by 4 bases; junction bases not matched to a gene: 9.

The rearrangement uses TRBV7-2 and TRBJ2-1; TRBD2 is a possible D gene (5 bases). CDR1 and CDR2 from the germline V gene are SGHTA and FQGNSA. Deletions cut 6 bases from V and 8 bases from J, with 20 bases between. CDR3 length: 15 residues. CDR3 loop: CASRPLALLSDEQFF. As DNA, the CDR3 is TGTGCCAGCAGACCTCTAGCTTTACTAAGTGATGAGCAGTTCTTC.

The chain uses TRBV11-2 and TRBJ2-7; a possible D gene is TRBD1 (6 bases). Looked up from germline, CDR1 is SGHAT and CDR2 is FQNNGV. The CDR3 totals 15 residues. Between the trimmed V and J ends, which lost 4 bases and 9 bases, there was a span of 22 bases. CDR3 bases: TGTGCCAGCAGCTCAGAGAGAGGGGGAAGGATGGGGCAGTACTTC. It is translated as CASSSERGGRMGQYF.

Here the CDR3 reads CASSLGWGGRARETQYF. The CDR3 DNA reads as TGTGCCAGCAGCTTAGGATGGGGCGGGAGGGCGAGAGAGACCCAGTACTTC. This chain uses TRBV7-2 with TRBJ2-5; TRBD2 agrees at 9 bases. From germline, CDR1 is SGHTA and CDR2 FQGNSA. V lost 1 base, J lost 4 bases, and 10 bases stayed unmatched. CDR3 length equals 17 residues.

The chain links TRBV6-1 to TRBJ1-4, with D possibly matching TRBD1 (5 bases). The germline V gene has CDR1 MNHNS and CDR2 SASEGT. V lost 6 bases to trimming and J lost 7 bases, with 12 bases between them. This CDR3 comprises 13 residues. CDR3 residues: CASRDPGIEKLFF. The CDR3 bases are TGTGCCAGCAGGGACCCAGGGATTGAAAAACTGTTTTTT.

This clone was counted a few times. The chain links TRBV5-1 to TRBJ1-6; D is ambiguous. Trimming removed 3 bases from V and 8 bases from J, with 6 bases in between. CDR1 and CDR2 (germline): SGHRS, YFSETQ. The CDR3 is 12 residues long. CDR3 amino acids: CASSYRDSPLHF. As DNA, the CDR3 is TGCGCCAGCAGCTATCGGGATTCACCCCTCCACTTT. The variable domain in full, completed from reference TRBV5-1 and TRBJ1-6, reads KAGVTQTPRYLIKTRGQQVTLSCSPISGHRSVSWYQQTPGQGLQFLFEYFSETQRNKGNFPGRFSGRQFSNSRSEMNVSTLELGDSALYLCASSYRDSPLHFGNGTRLTVT.

The J gene is TRBJ2-5, the V gene TRBV7-6; D ambiguous. The germline CDR1 and CDR2 sequences are SGHVS and FNYEAQ. The V end was cut by 4 bases, the J end by 11 bases, with 14 bases between. The CDR3 totals 12 residues. The CDR3 protein is CASSSVLKEQYF. CDR3 nucleotides: TGTGCCAGCAGCTCCGTCTTGAAAGAGCAGTACTTC. The variable domain in full, completed from reference TRBV7-6 and TRBJ2-5, reads GAGVSQSPRYKVTKRGQDVALRCDPISGHVSLYWYRQALGQGPEFLTYFNYEAQQDKSGLPNDRFSAERPEGSISTLTIQRTEQRDSAMYRCASSSVLKEQYFGPGTRLLVL.

The chain combines TRBV6-5 with TRBJ1-1, with TRBD1 identical over 8 bases. J gave up 5 bases and V 5 bases, and 7 bases lay outside the gene matches. The germline V gene encodes CDR1 MNHEY and CDR2 SVGAGI. The CDR3 extends over 14 amino acids. The CDR3 coding sequence is TGTGCCAGCAGTCATGGACAGGGAGGGACTGAAGCTTTCTTT. Encoded protein: CASSHGQGGTEAFF.

This chain uses TRBV6-5 with TRBJ1-4; no reliable D call. This CDR3 is built from 13 residues. Germline loops: CDR1 MNHEY, CDR2 SVGAGI. The ends were cut back, 5 bases at V and 8 bases at J, with 12 bases in the middle. CDR3 residues: CASSPPGSEKLFF. The CDR3 DNA follows: TGTGCCAGCAGTCCCCCGGGGTCCGAAAAACTGTTTTTT.

The rearrangement joins TRBV9 to TRBJ1-2, with D perhaps TRBD1 (5 bases). CDR1 is SGDLS, CDR2 YYNGEE, per germline. The CDR3 runs 14 residues. The ends were cut back, 0 bases at V and 4 bases at J, with 10 bases in the middle. CDR3 coding DNA: TGTGCCAGCAGCGTAGGCGGGACGACCTATGGCTACACCTTC. It codes for CASSVGGTTYGYTF.

The chain carries TRBV7-2 and TRBJ2-7, with 8 bases identical to TRBD1. The germline V gene encodes CDR1 SGHTA and CDR2 FQGNSA. After removal of 5 bases from V and 0 bases from J, the junction contained 3 bases not matched to a gene. This CDR3 spans 14 amino acids. The CDR3 DNA is TGTGCCAGCAGCCGGGACAGGCTCTCCTACGAGCAGTACTTC. Its protein product is CASSRDRLSYEQYF.

This chain joins TRBV28 and TRBJ2-1; maybe TRBD2 (5 bases). Deletions cut 6 bases from V and 0 bases from J, with 18 bases between. Per germline, CDR1 MDHEN and CDR2 SYDVKM. This CDR3 has 17 amino acids. For the CDR3, the DNA is TGTGCCAGCAGCGAACCCGGCGCGGGCCGCTCCTACAATGAGCAGTTCTTC. This gives the protein CASSEPGAGRSYNEQFF.

This chain connects TRBV2 to TRBJ1-4; D unresolved. This CDR3 has 13 amino acids. Per germline, CDR1 SNHLY and CDR2 FYNNEI. Trimming shortened V by 8 bases and J by 4 bases, and 11 bases separated the two germline ends. CDR3 sequence: CASVPGLNEKLFF. DNA for the CDR3: TGTGCCAGCGTACCGGGTCTTAATGAAAAACTGTTTTTT. The full variable domain, completed using reference TRBV2 and TRBJ1-4, is EPEVTQTPSHQVTQMGQEVILRCVPISNHLYFYWYRQILGQKVEFLVSFYNNEISEKSEIFDDQFSVERPDGSNFTLKIRSTKLEDSAMYFCASVPGLNEKLFFGSGTQLSVL.

This chain connects TRBV30 to TRBJ2-5; TRBD2 matches 7 bases. CDR1 is GTSNPN and CDR2 is SVGIG in the germline V gene (reference sequence). V lost 1 base, J lost 2 bases, and 4 bases stayed unmatched. CDR3 length: 14 residues. CDR3 sequence: CAWSGGGKQETQYF. CDR3 DNA: TGTGCCTGGAGTGGGGGGGGGAAACAAGAGACCCAGTACTTC.

The CDR3 DNA reads TGCGCCAGCAGCCAAGATAGGACTAGAATCCCCTACGAGCAGTACTTC. Protein sequence: CASSQDRTRIPYEQYF. The chain combines TRBV4-3 with TRBJ2-7, with 7 bases matching TRBD2. CDR1 and CDR2 (germline): LGHNA, YSLEER. The CDR3 is made up of 16 amino acids. V lost 0 bases and J lost 2; bases outside the gene matches: 7.

This clone rates as medium-sized. The rearrangement joins TRBV6-6 to TRBJ2-1; 7 bases are a match to TRBD1. Germline V gene lookup returns CDR1 MNHNY and CDR2 SVGAGI (reference sequence). The CDR3 spans 15 residues. The V gene end was trimmed by 2 bases and the J gene end by 1 base; junction bases not matched to a gene: 2. CDR3 region: CASSYETGSYNEQFF. The CDR3 bases are TGTGCCAGCAGTTACGAGACAGGGTCCTACAATGAGCAGTTCTTC.

This clone is a singleton in its sample. This chain uses TRBV18 with TRBJ2-7; D gene unclear. This CDR3 comprises 15 residues. CDR1 is KGHSH and CDR2 is LQKENI in the germline V gene. Trimming pared 3 bases from V and 5 bases from J, leaving 17 bases between. CDR3 protein: CASSPPSSGWNEQYF. The CDR3 bases are TGTGCCAGCTCACCTCCCTCCTCAGGCTGGAACGAGCAGTACTTC.

This chain uses TRBV15 with TRBJ2-3, with D possibly TRBD2 on 7 matching bases. Germline V gene sequence: CDR1 LNHNV, CDR2 YYDKDF (reference sequence). Trimming took 5 bases from V and 6 from J, leaving 18 bases between them. CDR3 size: 15 residues. The CDR3 DNA sequence: TGTGCCACCAGCGGGTCGCGGGGGCCGGGCGATACGCAGTATTTT. Its translation: CATSGSRGPGDTQYF.

The CDR3 DNA follows: TGTGCCAGCAGGCAGGGGGCCGGGGAGCTGTTTTTT. Translation gives CASRQGAGELFF. This sequence joins TRBV28 and TRBJ2-2, with 7 nucleotides matching TRBD1. The ends lost 6 bases at V and 6 bases at J; junction bases unmatched: 1. The CDR3 consists of 12 residues. CDR1 is MDHEN and CDR2 is SYDVKM in the germline V gene. Variable domain in full (rest from reference TRBV28 and TRBJ2-2): DVKVTQSSRYLVKRTGEKVFLECVQDMDHENMFWYRQDPGLGLRLIYFSYDVKMKEKGDIPEGYSVSREKKERFSLILESASTNQTSMYLCASRQGAGELFFGEGSRLTVL.

This rearrangement joins TRBV6-6 to TRBJ2-1; the D gene is possibly TRBD1 (5 bases). Trimming stripped 6 bases from V and 9 bases from J, with 12 bases between. The length of the CDR3 is 12 residues. The V gene's germline CDR1 is MNHNY and CDR2 SVGAGI (reference sequence). Here the CDR3 DNA reads TGTGCCAGCAGCCGGGTTAGGGGTGAGCAGTTCTTC. This gives the protein CASSRVRGEQFF.

The chain uses TRBV27 and TRBJ2-5, with 13 bases fitting TRBD2. CDR1 is MNHEY, CDR2 SMNVEV, per germline (reference sequence). Trimming cost V 5 bases and J 6 bases; bases outside gene matches: 12. This CDR3 region has 17 residues. In DNA, the CDR3 is TGTGCCAGCAGTCCCCGGACTAGCGGGAGAATTTGGAAGACCCAGTACTTC. This encodes CASSPRTSGRIWKTQYF.

The V call is TRBV7-2, the J call TRBJ2-7, with 8 bases that match TRBD2. J gave up 4 bases and V 5 bases, and 7 bases lay outside the gene matches. CDR1 is SGHTA, CDR2 FQGNSA, per germline. The CDR3 runs 14 residues. The CDR3 here is CASSQVAGLYEQYF. In DNA, the CDR3 is TGTGCCAGCAGCCAGGTAGCGGGATTATACGAGCAGTACTTC.

The chain joins TRBV18 to TRBJ1-2; 10 bases align to TRBD1. The CDR3 covers 15 residues. J lost 0 bases, V lost 3 bases, and 1 base had no gene match. Germline assignment: CDR1 KGHSH and CDR2 LQKENI. The CDR3: CASSPDRGSNYGYTF. The CDR3 coding sequence is TGTGCCAGCTCACCGGACAGGGGGTCTAACTATGGCTACACCTTC.